The 11 T cell receptor beta chains below come from one sample, sequenced in a study of T cells in Graves' hyperthyroidism and ophthalmopathy. Researchers took RNA transcripts and amplified the TCR beta CDR3 regions from them. HTBI primers were employed in a first-round RT-PCR of the TCR CDR3. One entry per CDR3 protein, called by TCRdb with MiXCR from the multiplex PCR reads. The data contain over 350,000 distinct CDR3 sequences, approximately 14% of them singletons. The sequenced sample was blood. These receptors were collected from a man aged 18 to 29 with Graves' ophthalmopathy.

This clonotype was recorded a few times. The chain couples TRBV2 to TRBJ1-4; D gene ambiguous. Germline CDR1 and CDR2: SNHLY and FYNNEI. V shed 7 bases and J shed 1 base, with 13 bases lying between them. This CDR3 comprises 15 residues. CDR3 amino acids: CASIGGRITNEKLFF. CDR3 sequence (DNA): TGTGCCAGCATCGGAGGACGGATAACTAATGAAAAACTGTTTTTT.

This clonotype appeared many times. The V call is TRBV5-8, the J call TRBJ1-5; D is unclear. The CDR3 extends over 11 amino acids. From germline, CDR1 is SGHTS and CDR2 YDEGEE. The germline V and J ends were trimmed by 0 bases and 7 bases, with 2 bases remaining between them. The DNA of the CDR3 is TGTGCCAGCAGCTTGGTACAGCCCCAGCATTTT. Its protein is CASSLVQPQHF.

This clonotype appeared many times. V gene TRBV3-1 combines with J gene TRBJ2-7; D might be TRBD1 or TRBD2, each matching 5 bases. Trimming shortened V by 0 bases and J by 4 bases, and 7 bases separated the two germline ends. This CDR3 has 13 residues. Germline V gives CDR1 LGHDT, CDR2 YNNKEL (reference sequence). In DNA, the CDR3 is TGTGCCAGCAGCCAAGATTGGGGGTACGAGCAGTACTTC. This sequence encodes CASSQDWGYEQYF.

This clonotype was counted at least ten times. This chain joins TRBV20-1 and TRBJ1-6; 7 bases are a match to TRBD1. Per the germline V gene, CDR1 is DFQATT and CDR2 is SNEGSKA (reference sequence). V trimming: 3 bases; J trimming: 5 bases; junction bases outside the gene matches: 10. The CDR3 consists of 16 residues. CDR3 bases: TGCAGTGCTAGGGACCCCGGGACAGCACATAATTCACCCCTCCACTTT. Amino acids: CSARDPGTAHNSPLHF.

CDR3 amino acids: CASSRVSGGPWYEQYF. CDR3 nucleotides: TGTGCCAGCAGCCGAGTTAGCGGGGGGCCATGGTACGAGCAGTACTTC. The chain links TRBV5-6 to TRBJ2-7; 10 nucleotides match TRBD2. The CDR3 sequence is 16 residues long. V lost 4 bases to trimming and J lost 4 bases; unmatched junction nucleotides: 11. From germline, CDR1 is SGHDT and CDR2 YYEEEE.

This clonotype has at least ten counts. The V call is TRBV7-9, the J call TRBJ2-1; D is ambiguous. CDR1 is SEHNR and CDR2 is FQNEAQ in the germline V gene (reference sequence). Trimming took off 5 bases at V and 5 bases at J, with 7 bases between the two ends. CDR3 size: 12 residues. This CDR3 reads CASSLTHNEQFF. CDR3 nucleotide sequence: TGTGCCAGCAGCCTAACACACAATGAGCAGTTCTTC.

This clonotype was picked up many times. V and J are TRBV12-3 or TRBV12-4 and TRBJ2-1; 12 nucleotides line up with TRBD2. With 7 bases clipped from V and 7 bases from J, the junction kept 8 bases outside the gene matches. CDR3 length equals 15 residues. CDR3 sequence reads: CASKGGGLAGNEQFF. CDR3 nucleotides: TGTGCCAGCAAGGGTGGAGGACTAGCGGGGAATGAGCAGTTCTTC.

This clonotype came up many times. V is TRBV12-3 or TRBV12-4 and J is TRBJ2-5; 10 nucleotides agree with TRBD1. The CDR3 length is 15 residues. Trimming took 6 bases from V and 4 from J; bases not matched to a gene: 8. CDR3 DNA sequence: TGTGCCAGCAGGACAGGGGGCACACAGGGAGAGACCCAGTACTTC. Translation gives CASRTGGTQGETQYF.

V is TRBV10-3 and J is TRBJ1-6; TRBD1 aligns across 9 bases. J was trimmed by 9 bases and V by 0 bases; bases with no gene match: 3. The germline CDR1 and CDR2 sequences are ENHRY and SYGVKD. This CDR3 spans 15 amino acids. DNA for the CDR3: TGTGCCATCAGTGAGTCGACAGGGGGAGGTTCACCCCTCCACTTT. This translates into CAISESTGGGSPLHF.

In the case of this clonotype: Since a much larger clone is just one base distant, this may be a read error. The rearrangement joins TRBV12-3 or TRBV12-4 to TRBJ1-2; D gene unclear. This CDR3 is 13 amino acids long. Trimming shortened V by 8 bases and J by 14 bases, and 24 bases separated the two germline ends. The CDR3 nucleotides are TGTGCCAGCGGTTACGCAGGAGCCCATGTGGGAACCTTC. Translation gives CASGYAGAHVGTF.

This clonotype came up a few times. A read error may explain this, as a much larger clone is one base away. The J gene is TRBJ2-1, the V gene TRBV6-2 or TRBV6-3; 9 bases align to TRBD1. The germline CDR1 and CDR2 sequences are MNHEY and SVGEGT. The CDR3 consists of 16 residues. V gave up 7 bases and J gave up 6 bases; unmatched junction bases: 13. The CDR3, as DNA: TGTGCCAGCAAGAAGGACAGGGGACCGTGGCTCAATGAGCAGTTCTTC. It yields the protein CASKKDRGPWLNEQFF.